This T cell receptor (beta chain) was identified in a study of primary melanoma T cells and metastatic recurrence. This clone showed up just once. Produced via immunoSEQ multiplex PCR; TCRdb's table is partial and in-frame only. This table has 900 to 1,200 clones, about 87% appearing once. This CDR3 comprises 17 residues. The V and J ends lost 6 bases and 4 bases respectively, with 24 bases between them. V and J are TRBV23-1 and TRBJ2-5, with D perhaps assigned TRBD1 or TRBD2 (5 bases each). TRBV23-1 is an ORF for which the function is uncertain. Sequencing was performed on melanoma tumor tissue. The source of this sequence is a human donor with melanoma. CDR3 amino acids: CASSQGRAGTLVETQYF. The CDR3 nucleotides read TGCGCCAGCAGCCAAGGGCGCGCCGGGACGCTTGTAGAGACCCAGTACTTC.